This T cell receptor (beta chain) came from a study of cytomegalovirus exposure and HLA in healthy donors. Findings and limits, study-wide: A prior analysis recorded that most TCR beta V segments were productive about 87% or about 30% of the time.

PCR was performed using 60 Vbeta and 13 Jbeta primers. The assay was immunoSEQ multiplex PCR, and TCRdb's table has in-frame clones only and misses some. The table has approximately 37,000 clones, approximately 79% seen once. The CDR3 is 18 residues long. V was cut by 2 bases and J by 1 base, with 18 bases left in between. The germline gives CDR1 SGHTA, CDR2 FQGNSA. In the case of this clone: The antigen is unknown.

V and J are TRBV7-2 and TRBJ1-5, with D unresolved. Sequenced sample: PBMCs. This sequence was found in a woman aged 18-29 years in good health and CMV-seropositive. CDR3: CASSLRQVNRESNQPQHF. The CDR3 DNA reads as TGTGCCAGCAGCTTAAGGCAGGTCAACCGGGAGAGCAATCAGCCCCAGCATTTT.